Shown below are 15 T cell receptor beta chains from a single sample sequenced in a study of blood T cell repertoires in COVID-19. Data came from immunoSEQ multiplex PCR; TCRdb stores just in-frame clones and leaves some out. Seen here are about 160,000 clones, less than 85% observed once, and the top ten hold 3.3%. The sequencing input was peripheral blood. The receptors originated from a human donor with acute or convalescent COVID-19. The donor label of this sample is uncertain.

The CDR3 spells CASSPGAYGYTF. The CDR3 coding sequence is TGTGCCAGCAGCCCAGGGGCATATGGCTACACCTTC. The V call is TRBV5-6, the J call TRBJ1-2; D might be TRBD1 (6 bases). With 4 bases removed from V and 5 bases from J, the gap between germline ends came to 9 bases. Germline V gene sequence: CDR1 SGHDT, CDR2 YYEEEE. This CDR3 is built from 12 residues. Complete variable domain (other parts from reference TRBV5-6 and TRBJ1-2): DAGVTQSPTHLIKTRGQQVTLRCSPKSGHDTVSWYQQALGQGPQFIFQYYEEEERQRGNFPDRFSGHQFPNYSSELNVNALLLGDSALYLCASSPGAYGYTFGSGTRLTVV.

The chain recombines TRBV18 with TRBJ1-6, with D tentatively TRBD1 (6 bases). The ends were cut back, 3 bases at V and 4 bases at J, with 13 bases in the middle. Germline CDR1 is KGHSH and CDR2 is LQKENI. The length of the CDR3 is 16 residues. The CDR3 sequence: CASSPDRLSYNSPLHF. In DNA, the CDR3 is TGTGCCAGCTCACCGGACAGACTCTCATATAATTCACCCCTCCACTTT.

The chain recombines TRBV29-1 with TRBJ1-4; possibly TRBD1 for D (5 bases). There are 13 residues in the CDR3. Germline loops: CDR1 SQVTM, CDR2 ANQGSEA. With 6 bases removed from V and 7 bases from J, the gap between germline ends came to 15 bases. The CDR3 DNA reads TGCAGCGTCCTCCGTATTCAGGGTGAAAAACTGTTTTTT. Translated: CSVLRIQGEKLFF.

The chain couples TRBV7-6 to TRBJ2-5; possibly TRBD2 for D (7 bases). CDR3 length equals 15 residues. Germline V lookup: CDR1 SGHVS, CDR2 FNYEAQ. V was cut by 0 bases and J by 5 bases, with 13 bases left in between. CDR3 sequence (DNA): TGTGCCAGCAGCTTAGCGGGGGGGCCGGGGGAGACCCAGTACTTC. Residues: CASSLAGGPGETQYF.

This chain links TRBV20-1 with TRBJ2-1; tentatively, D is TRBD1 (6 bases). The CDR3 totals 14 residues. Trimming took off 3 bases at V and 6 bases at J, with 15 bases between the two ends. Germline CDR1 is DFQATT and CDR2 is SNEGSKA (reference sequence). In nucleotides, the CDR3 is TGCAGTGCTAGTATACCCAGGGGCGGCAATGAGCAGTTCTTC. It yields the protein CSASIPRGGNEQFF.

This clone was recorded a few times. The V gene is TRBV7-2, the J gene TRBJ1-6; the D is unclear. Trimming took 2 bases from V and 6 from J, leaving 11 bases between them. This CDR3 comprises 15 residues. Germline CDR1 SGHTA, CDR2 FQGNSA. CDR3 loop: CASSLSRQANSPLHF. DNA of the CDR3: TGTGCCAGCAGCTTAAGTCGCCAGGCTAATTCACCCCTCCACTTT.

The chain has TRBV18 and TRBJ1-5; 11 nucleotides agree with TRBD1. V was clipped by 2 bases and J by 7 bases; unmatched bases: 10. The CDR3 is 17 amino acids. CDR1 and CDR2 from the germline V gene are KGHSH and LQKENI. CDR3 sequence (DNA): TGTGCCAGCTCACCAGGGTCGGACAGGGGGCCCGGGCAGCCCCAGCATTTT. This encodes CASSPGSDRGPGQPQHF.

This CDR3 is CASSQADRASGNTIYF. CDR3 in DNA: TGCGCCAGCAGTCAAGCGGACAGGGCCTCTGGAAACACCATATATTTT. The chain couples TRBV23-1 to TRBJ1-3, with TRBD1 matching over 8 bases. TRBV23-1 is annotated as an ORF whose role is uncertain. CDR3 length equals 16 residues. Trimming removed 2 bases from V and 0 bases from J; junction bases left unmatched: 3.

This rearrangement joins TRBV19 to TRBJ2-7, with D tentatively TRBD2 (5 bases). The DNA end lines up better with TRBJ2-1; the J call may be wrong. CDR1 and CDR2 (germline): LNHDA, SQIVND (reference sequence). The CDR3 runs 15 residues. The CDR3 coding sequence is TGTGCCAGTAGAACCCACGGCGGGTTCGGCAATGAGCAGTTCTTC. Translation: CASRTHGGFGNEQFF.

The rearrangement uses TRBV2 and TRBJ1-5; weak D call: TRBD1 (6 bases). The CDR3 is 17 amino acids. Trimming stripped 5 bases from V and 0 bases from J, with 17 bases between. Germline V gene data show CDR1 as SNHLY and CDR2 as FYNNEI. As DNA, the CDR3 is TGTGCCAGCAGTACCCCCTGGGGGGGCAATAGCAATCAGCCCCAGCATTTT. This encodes CASSTPWGGNSNQPQHF.

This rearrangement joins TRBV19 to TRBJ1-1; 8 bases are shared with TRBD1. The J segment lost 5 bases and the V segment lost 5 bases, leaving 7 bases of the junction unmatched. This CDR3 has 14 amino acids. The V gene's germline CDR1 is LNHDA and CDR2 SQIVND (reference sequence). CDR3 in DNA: TGTGCCAGTAGTCCGGACAGGGCTAAGACTGAAGCTTTCTTT. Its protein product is CASSPDRAKTEAFF.

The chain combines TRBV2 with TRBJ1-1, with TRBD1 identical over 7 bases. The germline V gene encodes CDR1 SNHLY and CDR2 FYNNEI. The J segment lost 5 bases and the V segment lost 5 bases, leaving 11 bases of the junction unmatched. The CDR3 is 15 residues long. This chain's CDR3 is CASSPFSAGGTEAFF. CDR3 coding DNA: TGTGCCAGCAGTCCCTTTTCTGCAGGGGGGACTGAAGCTTTCTTT.

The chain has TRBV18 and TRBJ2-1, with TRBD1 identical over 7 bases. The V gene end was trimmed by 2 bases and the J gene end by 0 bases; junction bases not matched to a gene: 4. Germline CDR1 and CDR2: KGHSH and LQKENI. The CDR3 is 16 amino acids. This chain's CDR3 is CASSPSQGSSYNEQFF. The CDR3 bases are TGTGCCAGCTCACCATCACAGGGGAGCTCCTACAATGAGCAGTTCTTC.

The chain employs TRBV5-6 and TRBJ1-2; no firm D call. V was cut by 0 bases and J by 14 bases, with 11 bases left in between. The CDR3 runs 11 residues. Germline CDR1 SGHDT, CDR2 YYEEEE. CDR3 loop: CASSLAASETF. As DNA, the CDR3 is TGTGCCAGCAGCTTGGCGGCGTCGGAGACCTTC.

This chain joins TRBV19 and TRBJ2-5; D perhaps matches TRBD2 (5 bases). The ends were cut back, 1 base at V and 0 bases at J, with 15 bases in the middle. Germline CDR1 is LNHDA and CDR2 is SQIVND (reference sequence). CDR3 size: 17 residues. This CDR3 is CASSIGGSAGYQETQYF. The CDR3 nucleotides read TGTGCCAGTAGTATAGGGGGTAGCGCCGGGTACCAAGAGACCCAGTACTTC.